The rows below give T cell receptor beta chains drawn from one sample of a study of T cell responses to AZD1222 COVID-19 vaccine. Profiling relied on immunoSEQ multiplex PCR, and the TCRdb table lists in-frame clones only, not all of them. Of 53,000 or so clones in the sample, around 85% are singletons; the top ten hold 5.5% to 7%. Source: peripheral blood, taken 28 days after the second AZD1222 dose. The receptor source for this set is an adult who received the AZD1222 COVID-19 vaccine. The CDR3 runs from the conserved cysteine through the conserved F or W. The D gene is left open where the match is weak. Expanded clones are given a class, and other clones once, few, many or no size at all.

V	size	D	J	CDR3	DNA
TRBV5-4	once	NA	TRBJ2-3	CASSRRGRTDTQYF	TGTGCCAGCAGCCGGCGGGGGCGAACAGATACGCAGTATTTT
TRBV9	NA	TRBD2	TRBJ2-3	CASSVTTGTSGRANTQYF	TGTGCCAGCAGCGTAACGACCGGGACTAGCGGGAGAGCAAATACGCAGTATTTT
TRBV20-1	NA	NA	TRBJ2-1	CSASGPTPQTGANEQFF	TGCAGTGCTAGTGGACCAACCCCCCAAACGGGGGCCAATGAGCAGTTCTTC
TRBV6-5	once	NA	TRBJ1-5	CASILQANQPQHF	TGTGCCAGCATACTACAGGCTAATCAGCCCCAGCATTTT
TRBV2	NA	NA	TRBJ2-3	CASIEWGREDTQYF	TGTGCCAGCATCGAATGGGGACGAGAAGATACGCAGTATTTT
TRBV14	few	NA	TRBJ2-5	CASSRWQGSEETQYF	TGTGCCAGCAGCCGATGGCAGGGATCAGAAGAGACCCAGTACTTC
TRBV19	NA	TRBD1	TRBJ1-5	CASWDRGIHQPQHF	TGTGCCAGTTGGGACAGGGGGATCCATCAGCCCCAGCATTTT
TRBV12-3/TRBV12-4	NA	NA	TRBJ1-1	CASSQWGVTEAFF	TGTGCCAGCAGCCAGTGGGGCGTCACTGAAGCTTTCTTT
TRBV5-4	once	NA	TRBJ1-4	CASSLGTSSSEKLFF	TGTGCCAGCAGCCTGGGGACCTCAAGTTCTGAAAAACTGTTTTTT
TRBV6-2/TRBV6-3	NA	NA	TRBJ1-5	CASSSRRRSNQPQHF	TGTGCCAGCAGTTCGAGACGCAGGAGCAATCAGCCCCAGCATTTT
TRBV7-2	NA	NA	TRBJ1-4	CASSLARPGEGTTNEKLFF	TGTGCCAGCAGCTTAGCGCGTCCGGGGGAGGGGACAACTAATGAAAAACTGTTTTTT
TRBV7-3	NA	NA	TRBJ2-2	CASSFGGTGELFF	TGTGCCAGCAGCTTCGGGGGCACCGGGGAGCTGTTTTTT
TRBV5-1	NA	TRBD2	TRBJ2-2	CASSSGLVITGELFF	TGCGCCAGCAGCTCCGGACTAGTGATTACCGGGGAGCTGTTTTTT
TRBV2	NA	NA	TRBJ2-6	CASSAAGAGANVLTF	TGTGCCAGCAGTGCTGCAGGAGCTGGGGCCAACGTCCTGACTTTC
TRBV6-5	NA	NA	TRBJ1-3	CASSYDTGNTIYF	TGTGCCAGCAGTTACGATACTGGAAACACCATATATTTT
TRBV6-5	NA	NA	TRBJ2-7	CASSYSGENYEQYF	TGTGCCAGCAGTTACTCTGGGGAAAACTACGAGCAGTACTTC
TRBV5-1	NA	NA	TRBJ2-5	CASSLAGRRETQYF	TGCGCCAGCAGCTTGGCCGGGCGGCGGGAGACCCAGTACTTC
TRBV7-2	NA	NA	TRBJ1-6	CASAGYSPLHF	TGTGCCAGCGCAGGCTATTCACCCCTCCACTTT
TRBV10-3	NA	NA	TRBJ1-2	CAISEPPHTVVYGYTF	TGTGCCATCAGTGAGCCCCCCCACACAGTTGTCTATGGCTACACCTTC
TRBV28	NA	NA	TRBJ2-5	CASSWGGWRQETQYF	TGTGCCAGCAGCTGGGGGGGCTGGAGGCAAGAGACCCAGTACTTC
TRBV6-4	NA	NA	TRBJ1-5	CASSDFLRCNQPQHF	TGTGCCAGCAGTGACTTCTTGAGGTGCAATCAGCCCCAGCATTTT
TRBV28	NA	NA	TRBJ1-2	CASSSDRTYGYTF	TGTGCCAGCAGCTCCGACCGAACCTATGGCTACACCTTC
TRBV15	NA	TRBD2	TRBJ2-1	CATSRDSAGKLFF	TGTGCCACCAGCAGAGATTCAGCGGGAAAACTATTCTTC
TRBV6-2/TRBV6-3	NA	NA	TRBJ1-6	CASSYVPGANSPLHF	TGTGCCAGCAGTTACGTGCCGGGGGCTAACTCACCCCTCCACTTT